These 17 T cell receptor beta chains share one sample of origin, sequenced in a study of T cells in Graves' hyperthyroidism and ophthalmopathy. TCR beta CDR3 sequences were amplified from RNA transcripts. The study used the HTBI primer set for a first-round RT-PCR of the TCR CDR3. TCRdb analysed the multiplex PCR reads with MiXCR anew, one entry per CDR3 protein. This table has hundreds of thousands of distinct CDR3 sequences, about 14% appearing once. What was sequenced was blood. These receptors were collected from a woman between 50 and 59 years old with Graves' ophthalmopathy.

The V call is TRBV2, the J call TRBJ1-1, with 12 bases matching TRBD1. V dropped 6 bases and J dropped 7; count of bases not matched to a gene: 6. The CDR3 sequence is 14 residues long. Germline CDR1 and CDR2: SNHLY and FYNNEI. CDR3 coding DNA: TGTGCCAGCAGGAACCGGGACAGGGGGCTTGAAGCTTTCTTT. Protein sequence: CASRNRDRGLEAFF. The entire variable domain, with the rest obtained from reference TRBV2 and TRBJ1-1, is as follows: EPEVTQTPSHQVTQMGQEVILRCVPISNHLYFYWYRQILGQKVEFLVSFYNNEISEKSEIFDDQFSVERPDGSNFTLKIRSTKLEDSAMYFCASRNRDRGLEAFFGQGTRLTVV.

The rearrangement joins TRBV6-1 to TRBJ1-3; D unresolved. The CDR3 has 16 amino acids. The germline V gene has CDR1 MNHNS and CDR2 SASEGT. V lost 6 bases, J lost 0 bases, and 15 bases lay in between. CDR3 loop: CASRPLDGRSGNTIYF. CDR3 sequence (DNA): TGTGCCAGCAGACCCCTCGACGGCCGCTCTGGAAACACCATATATTTT.

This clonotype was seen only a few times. CDR3 sequence (DNA): TGCAGCGTTGTATTCGCCGGCCGGAGCTCCTACGAGCAGTACTTC. This gives the protein CSVVFAGRSSYEQYF. The chain is built from TRBV29-1 and TRBJ2-7; D remains unclear. In germline, CDR1 is SQVTM, CDR2 ANQGSEA. The CDR3 totals 15 residues. Trimming left V 4 bases short and J 0 bases short, with 16 bases between.

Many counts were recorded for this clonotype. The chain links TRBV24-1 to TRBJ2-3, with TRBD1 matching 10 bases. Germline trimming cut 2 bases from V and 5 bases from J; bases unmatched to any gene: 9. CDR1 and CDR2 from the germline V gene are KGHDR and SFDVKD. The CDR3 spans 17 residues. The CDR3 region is CATSDSRTGGHEDTQYF. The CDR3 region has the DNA TGTGCCACCAGTGATTCCCGGACAGGGGGGCATGAAGATACGCAGTATTTT.

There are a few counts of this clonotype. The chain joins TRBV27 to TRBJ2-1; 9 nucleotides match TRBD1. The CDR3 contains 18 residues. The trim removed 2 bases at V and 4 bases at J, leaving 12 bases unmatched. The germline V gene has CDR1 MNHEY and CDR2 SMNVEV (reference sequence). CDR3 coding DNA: TGTGCCAGCAGTTTAGATTTTGGGACAGGGCCCCTGTACAATGAGCAGTTCTTC. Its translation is CASSLDFGTGPLYNEQFF.

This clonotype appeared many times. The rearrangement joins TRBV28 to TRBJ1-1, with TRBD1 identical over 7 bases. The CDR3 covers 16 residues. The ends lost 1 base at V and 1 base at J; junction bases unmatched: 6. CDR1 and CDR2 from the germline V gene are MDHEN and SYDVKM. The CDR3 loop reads CASSLSFGTANTEAFF. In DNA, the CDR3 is TGTGCCAGCAGTTTATCATTCGGGACAGCGAACACTGAAGCTTTCTTT.

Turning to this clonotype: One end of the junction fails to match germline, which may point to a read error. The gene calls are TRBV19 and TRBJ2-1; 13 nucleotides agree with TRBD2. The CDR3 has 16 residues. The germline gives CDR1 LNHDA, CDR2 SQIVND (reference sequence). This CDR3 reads CASRTLTSGRAFEQSF. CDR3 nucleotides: TGTGCCAGTAGAACGCTTACTAGCGGGAGGGCCTTTGAGCAGTCCTTC.

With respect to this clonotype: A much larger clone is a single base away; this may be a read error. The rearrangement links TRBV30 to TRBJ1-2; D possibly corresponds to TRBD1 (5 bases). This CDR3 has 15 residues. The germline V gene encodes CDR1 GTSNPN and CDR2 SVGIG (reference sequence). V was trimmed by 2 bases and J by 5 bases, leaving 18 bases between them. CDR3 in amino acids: CAWSPHKGREYGYTF. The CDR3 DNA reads TGTGCCTGGAGTCCACACAAGGGGCGCGAATATGGCTACACCTTC.

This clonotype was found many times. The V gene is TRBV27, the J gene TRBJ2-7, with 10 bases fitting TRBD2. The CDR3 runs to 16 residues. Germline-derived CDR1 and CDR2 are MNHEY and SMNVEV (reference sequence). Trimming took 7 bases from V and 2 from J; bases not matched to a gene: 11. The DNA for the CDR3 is TGTGCCAGCAAATCCAGCGGGAGGGCCGAACCCTACGAGCAGTACTTC. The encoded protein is CASKSSGRAEPYEQYF.

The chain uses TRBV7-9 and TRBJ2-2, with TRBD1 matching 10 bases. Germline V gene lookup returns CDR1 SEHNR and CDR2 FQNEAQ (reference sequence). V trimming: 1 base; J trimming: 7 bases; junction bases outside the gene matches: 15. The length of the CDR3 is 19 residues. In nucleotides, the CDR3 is TGTGCCAGCAGCTTAGTTACGGCACCGGGACAGGGGATGTTCGGGGAGCTGTTTTTT. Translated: CASSLVTAPGQGMFGELFF.

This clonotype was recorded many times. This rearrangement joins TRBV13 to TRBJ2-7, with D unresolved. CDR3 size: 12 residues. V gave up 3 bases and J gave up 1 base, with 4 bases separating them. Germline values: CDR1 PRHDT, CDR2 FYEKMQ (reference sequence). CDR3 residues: CASSFQSYEQYF. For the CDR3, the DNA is TGTGCCAGCAGCTTCCAGTCCTACGAGCAGTACTTC. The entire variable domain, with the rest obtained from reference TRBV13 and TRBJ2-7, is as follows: AAGVIQSPRHLIKEKRETATLKCYPIPRHDTVYWYQQGPGQDPQFLISFYEKMQSDKGSIPDRFSAQQFSDYHSELNMSSLELGDSALYFCASSFQSYEQYFGPGTRLTVT.

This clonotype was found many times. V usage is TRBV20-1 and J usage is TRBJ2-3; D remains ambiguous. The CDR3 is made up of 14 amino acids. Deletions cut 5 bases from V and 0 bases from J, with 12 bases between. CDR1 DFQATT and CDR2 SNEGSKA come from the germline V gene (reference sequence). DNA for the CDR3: TGCAGTGCTCTTGGCGGTCCTAGCACAGATACGCAGTATTTT. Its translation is CSALGGPSTDTQYF.

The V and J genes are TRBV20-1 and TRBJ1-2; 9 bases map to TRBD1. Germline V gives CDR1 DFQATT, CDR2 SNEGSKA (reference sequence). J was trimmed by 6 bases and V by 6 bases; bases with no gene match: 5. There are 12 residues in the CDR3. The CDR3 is CSAHTGGDGYTF. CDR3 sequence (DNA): TGCAGTGCGCACACAGGGGGCGATGGCTACACCTTC.

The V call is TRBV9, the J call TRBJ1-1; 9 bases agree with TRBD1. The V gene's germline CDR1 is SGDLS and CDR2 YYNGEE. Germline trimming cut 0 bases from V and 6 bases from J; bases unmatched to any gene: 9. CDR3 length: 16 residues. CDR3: CASSVDGGGQGAEAFF. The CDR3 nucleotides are TGTGCCAGCAGCGTAGACGGGGGGGGACAGGGCGCTGAAGCTTTCTTT.

The CDR3 DNA reads as TGTGCCAGCAGTCCCGGGACTAGCGGGAGGTTCTCCTCCTACAATGAGCAGTTCTTC. It specifies CASSPGTSGRFSSYNEQFF. V gene TRBV5-6 combines with J gene TRBJ2-1; 15 bases are shared with TRBD2. Germline lookup yields CDR1 SGHDT and CDR2 YYEEEE. Unmatched junction bases numbered 9, after V lost 5 bases and J lost 0 bases. The CDR3 sequence is 19 residues long.

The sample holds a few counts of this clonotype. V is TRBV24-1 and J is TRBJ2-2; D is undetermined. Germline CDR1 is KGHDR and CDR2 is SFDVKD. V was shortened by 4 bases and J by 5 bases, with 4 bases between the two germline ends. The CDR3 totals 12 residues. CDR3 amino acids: CATSEDTGELFF. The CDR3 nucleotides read TGTGCCACCAGTGAAGATACCGGGGAGCTGTTTTTT.

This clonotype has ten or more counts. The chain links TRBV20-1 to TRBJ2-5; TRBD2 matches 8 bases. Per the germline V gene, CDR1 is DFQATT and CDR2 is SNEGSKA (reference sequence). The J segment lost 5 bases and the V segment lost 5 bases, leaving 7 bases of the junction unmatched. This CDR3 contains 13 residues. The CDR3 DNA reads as TGCAGTGCTGTCTTAGCGGGACGGGAGACCCAGTACTTC. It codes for CSAVLAGRETQYF.